This is a list of T cell receptor beta chains from one sample in a study of T cell responses to AZD1222 COVID-19 vaccine. Method: immunoSEQ multiplex PCR; TCRdb's copy keeps in-frame clones and lacks some. The data hold under 200,000 clones, with about 90% observed a single time. The sample in question was peripheral blood, obtained on day 0 of AZD1222 vaccination. These receptors originate from an adult in good health. Both conserved end residues are part of each CDR3. The D gene is left open where the match is weak. Clone size is given for some rows only: seen once, a few or many times, or a class if the clone is expanded.

V	J	D	size	DNA	CDR3
TRBV5-6	TRBJ1-6	TRBD1	once	TGTGCCAGCAGCTTAGTACAGGGGAGTGATTCACCCCTCCACTTT	CASSLVQGSDSPLHF
TRBV7-6	TRBJ1-5	-	-	TGTGCCAGCAGCTTGGGCCTACAGGGTGGCGATCAGCCCCAGCATTTT	CASSLGLQGGDQPQHF
TRBV5-1	TRBJ2-7	TRBD2	-	TGCGCCAGCAGCTCGTACCTAGCGGGTGGCTACGAGCAGTACTTC	CASSSYLAGGYEQYF
TRBV9	TRBJ1-5	-	-	TGTGCCAGCAGCGTAGCCCCGAATCAGCCCCAGCATTTT	CASSVAPNQPQHF
TRBV5-6	TRBJ1-5	TRBD1	-	TGTGCCAGCAGCTCCCAGGGGGATCGGGTTTTACCAAATCAGCCCCAGCATTTT	CASSSQGDRVLPNQPQHF
TRBV18	TRBJ2-1	TRBD1	-	TGTGCCAGCTCATCGGGACAGGTTGGTGAGCAGTTCTTC	CASSSGQVGEQFF
TRBV7-3	TRBJ1-1	-	-	TGTGCCAGCAGCACTACAGGGAAAGCCACTGAAGCTTTCTTT	CASSTTGKATEAFF
TRBV27	TRBJ2-7	-	-	TGTGCCAGTAGGGACTTGTCAACCTACGAGCAGTACTTC	CASRDLSTYEQYF
TRBV28	TRBJ2-7	TRBD2	-	TGTGCCAGCAGTTCAACGGGACTAGCGGTAATCGAGCAGTACTTC	CASSSTGLAVIEQYF
TRBV28	TRBJ1-5	TRBD1	-	TGTGCCAGCAGTCCCGGGACAGGGGTAGGCAATCAGCCCCAGCATTTT	CASSPGTGVGNQPQHF
TRBV29-1	TRBJ1-6	-	once	TGCAGCGTCCTCCCTGGGGCGGAAAATTCACCCCTCCACTTT	CSVLPGAENSPLHF
TRBV28	TRBJ1-6	-	-	TGTGCCAGCACGAGGGACATAGATAATTCACCCCTCCACTTT	CASTRDIDNSPLHF
TRBV14	TRBJ2-7	-	-	TGTGCCAGCGGTAATACAGGGTCGCGGTACTTC	CASGNTGSRYF
TRBV11-3	TRBJ1-2	TRBD1	-	TGTGCCAGCAGCCCAAGAGACAGGGGGCGGAGCTATGGCTACACCTTC	CASSPRDRGRSYGYTF
TRBV6-1	TRBJ1-2	-	-	TGTGCCAGCAGTGAATCCCTGATCCGTGGCGATGGCTACACCTTC	CASSESLIRGDGYTF
TRBV10-1	TRBJ1-1	-	-	TGCGCCAGCAGTGCTCGCTTGAGGGGTGTCGCTGAAGCTTTCTTT	CASSARLRGVAEAFF
TRBV5-1	TRBJ1-2	TRBD1	-	TGCGCCAGCAGCGGACAGGGACAGGAGGTCTCTGGCTACACCTTC	CASSGQGQEVSGYTF
TRBV19	TRBJ1-5	-	-	TGTGCCAGTAGTATCCTGGAGAGGGGATGGGGCAATCAGCCCCAGCATTTT	CASSILERGWGNQPQHF
TRBV2	TRBJ2-2	-	-	TGTGCCAGCAGTGAACGGCTCACCGGGGAGCTGTTTTTT	CASSERLTGELFF
TRBV28	TRBJ2-2	-	-	TGTGCCAGCAGTTTATCCCTTGTGGACGCCGGGGAGCTGTTTTTT	CASSLSLVDAGELFF
TRBV27	TRBJ1-1	-	-	TGTGCCAGCAGTTTATGGGGGGGAGAAGCTTTCTTT	CASSLWGGEAFF
TRBV21-1	TRBJ1-5	-	-	TGTGCCAGCAGCGACGGACAGGGAGGGAGCAATCAGCCCCAGCATTTT	CASSDGQGGSNQPQHF
TRBV1	TRBJ2-1	-	-	TGCACCAGCAGCCGGGACTATACCTACAATGAGCAGTTCTTC	CTSSRDYTYNEQFF
TRBV28	TRBJ1-2	-	-	TGTGCCAGCAGTCCCGGGGGGGCCTTGGGCCCCTCCTATGGCTACACCTTC	CASSPGGALGPSYGYTF
TRBV7-2	TRBJ1-5	TRBD1	-	TGTGCCAGCAGCTCCTTCCCCACAGGGGGCAATCAGCCCCAGCATTTT	CASSSFPTGGNQPQHF
TRBV29-1	TRBJ2-1	TRBD1	-	TGCAGCGTTGAAAAGCCCTTTATCCGGGACAGTGGACACCTTTCCTACAATGAGCAGTTCTTC	CSVEKPFIRDSGHLSYNEQFF
TRBV19	TRBJ1-3	TRBD1	-	TGTGCCAGTAGTTACACCGGGACAGGGGGCCGAAACACCATATATTTT	CASSYTGTGGRNTIYF
TRBV24-1	TRBJ1-2	TRBD1	once	TGTGCCACCAGTGGACAGGGAGAATCGAGCAACTATGGCTACACCTTC	CATSGQGESSNYGYTF
TRBV14	TRBJ1-4	-	-	TGTGCCAGCAGCCAGATACAGGCCCTTAATGAAAAACTGTTTTTT	CASSQIQALNEKLFF
TRBV24-1	TRBJ1-5	TRBD1	-	TGTGCCACCATCGGGACAGTATATAGCAATCAGCCCCAGCATTTT	CATIGTVYSNQPQHF
TRBV6-2/TRBV6-3	TRBJ1-4	-	-	TGTGCCAGCAGTTACACCCCGGGGTTCCGGGACGAAAAACTGTTTTTT	CASSYTPGFRDEKLFF
TRBV24-1	TRBJ1-6	-	-	TGTGCCACCAGTGATTCCCACAGTTCACCCCTCCACTTT	CATSDSHSSPLHF
TRBV18	TRBJ2-1	-	-	TGTGCCAGCTCACCACAAGAGGGGCTTAGCTCCTACAATGAGCAGTTCTTC	CASSPQEGLSSYNEQFF
TRBV27	TRBJ2-2	-	-	TGTGCCAGCAGTTTATCAGGCAGGTTTACGAACACCGGGGAGCTGTTTTTT	CASSLSGRFTNTGELFF
TRBV27	TRBJ1-6	-	few	TGTGCCAGCAAGGAACATTGGGTCGAGGTGGGGGGCTCCTATAATTCACCCCTCCACTTT	CASKEHWVEVGGSYNSPLHF
TRBV7-9	TRBJ1-1	-	-	TGTGCCAGCAGCCGAAACGTCGACAGTAGAGGAACTGAAGCTTTCTTT	CASSRNVDSRGTEAFF
TRBV5-6	TRBJ1-1	-	-	TGTGCCAGCAGCTTCAGGGGCGCGATGAACACTGAAGCTTTCTTT	CASSFRGAMNTEAFF
TRBV5-6	TRBJ2-3	TRBD2	-	TGTGCCAGCAGCTTCAGGGCTAGCGGGAGGGCGGATACGCAGTATTTT	CASSFRASGRADTQYF